This TCR beta chain was recovered during a study of blood T cell repertoires in COVID-19. On the study more broadly: T cells, B-cell-depleted T cells, or PBMCs supplied cDNA or gDNA.

In the original workflow: Quantification of nucleated cells was approximated via reference gene primer amplification. TCRdb's copy holds only in-frame clones and misses some; the assay was immunoSEQ multiplex PCR. The V and J calls and clone size are taken from that table; D and trimming were inferred from the DNA. The top ten hold roughly a third of the sample, which has about 15,000 clones, roughly 80% seen once. Sequencing was performed on peripheral blood. The receptor was derived from a man aged 65-85 years with active or convalescent COVID-19.

CDR3 protein: CASSDGGGQGRYGYTF. The CDR3 DNA reads TGTGCCAGCAGCGACGGTGGTGGACAGGGAAGGTATGGCTACACCTTC. The rearrangement joins TRBV11-1 to TRBJ1-2; 8 bases agree with TRBD1. Germline V gene sequence: CDR1 SGHAT, CDR2 FQDESV (reference sequence). CDR3 length equals 16 residues. Trimming at V came to 5 bases and at J to 5 bases, leaving 13 bases not matched to a gene.